Described below is a single T cell receptor beta chain sequence and its context. Authors' data handling: Amplification with reference gene primers provided the estimates of nucleated cell counts. Clones were read by immunoSEQ multiplex PCR, and TCRdb kept only the in-frame ones, dropping some. The V and J calls and clone size come from that table; D and trimming were worked out from the DNA. Among 150,000 to 200,000 clones, about 93% were seen once, and the ten largest hold 3.5% to 5%. The sample originates from a study of blood T cell repertoires in COVID-19. Whole-study context: Material from acute and convalescent COVID-19 was sourced from the United States, Italy and Spain. In each case, the material was cDNA or gDNA derived from T cells, B-cell-depleted T cells, or PBMCs.

In germline, CDR1 is KGHSH, CDR2 LQKENI. The CDR3 consists of 16 residues. The V gene end was trimmed by 2 bases and the J gene end by 0 bases; junction bases not matched to a gene: 0. The V gene is TRBV18, the J gene TRBJ2-2; TRBD2 agrees at 10 bases. This TCR was sampled from a woman in her forties or fifties with acute or convalescent COVID-19. Sequenced material: peripheral blood. The CDR3 loop reads CASSPGLAANTGELFF. CDR3 bases: TGTGCCAGCTCACCAGGACTAGCGGCGAACACCGGGGAGCTGTTTTTT.